The 25 T cell receptor beta chains below come from one sample, sequenced in a study of patients and donors after allogeneic stem cell transplantation. One entry per CDR3 protein, called by TCRdb with MiXCR from the RT-PCR reads. The sample holds hundreds of thousands of distinct CDR3 sequences, 15% to 20% seen once. The sequenced sample consisted of blood, either unsorted or a sorted T cell fraction (not recorded which). All receptors come from a human donor who was either an allogeneic HSCT recipient or a stem cell or donor lymphocyte infusion donor (not recorded which). It is not recorded whose cells these are; they may come from a transplant donor.

The V call is TRBV20-1, the J call TRBJ1-4; D ambiguous. The germline gives CDR1 DFQATT, CDR2 SNEGSKA (reference sequence). V gave up 0 bases and J gave up 6 bases, with 2 bases separating them. The CDR3 totals 11 residues. CDR3 amino acids: CSARDDEKLFF. CDR3 sequence (DNA): TGCAGTGCTAGAGATGATGAAAAACTGTTTTTT.

The rearrangement joins TRBV24-1 to TRBJ1-2; tentatively, D is TRBD1 (6 bases). This CDR3 is built from 17 residues. Trimming removed 4 bases at V and 4 bases at J, with 21 bases between. The germline gives CDR1 KGHDR, CDR2 SFDVKD. CDR3: CATSDPRLGGRGYGYTF. DNA for the CDR3: TGTGCCACCAGTGACCCCCGTTTAGGGGGGCGCGGCTATGGCTACACCTTC.

This clonotype was picked up a small number of times. The rearrangement uses TRBV30 and TRBJ2-7; TRBD1 is a possible D gene (5 bases). Trimming stripped 3 bases from V and 5 bases from J, with 11 bases between. Germline V CDR1 and CDR2: GTSNPN, SVGIG (reference sequence). This CDR3 has 12 residues. CDR3: CAWRGLGDEQYF. Written as DNA, the CDR3 is TGTGCCTGGAGGGGTTTAGGGGACGAGCAGTACTTC. Full variable domain (missing parts from reference TRBV30 and TRBJ2-7): SQTIHQWPATLVQPVGSPLSLECTVEGTSNPNLYWYRQAAGRGLQLLFYSVGIGQISSEVPQNLSASRPQDRQFILSSKKLLLSDSGFYLCAWRGLGDEQYFGPGTRLTVT.

The chain links TRBV5-5 to TRBJ1-1, with 8 positions matching TRBD1. Germline V gives CDR1 SGHKS, CDR2 YYEKEE (reference sequence). The CDR3 is 13 amino acids. The trim removed 3 bases at V and 7 bases at J, leaving 5 bases unmatched. As DNA, the CDR3 is TGTGCCAGCAGCTGGGGACAGGTTAGTGAAGCTTTCTTT. It is translated as CASSWGQVSEAFF.

The gene calls are TRBV7-9 and TRBJ2-2; 7 bases map to TRBD2. V shed 6 bases and J 9 bases; nucleotides not matched to a gene: 19. The CDR3 loop spans 17 amino acids. Germline V gives CDR1 SEHNR, CDR2 FQNEAQ (reference sequence). The CDR3 sequence: CASRADKTGLNFRELFF. DNA for the CDR3: TGTGCCAGCAGAGCTGACAAGACGGGACTAAACTTTCGGGAGCTGTTTTTT.

In the case of this clonotype: An end of the junction differs from the germline gene, which may be a read error. V and J are TRBV20-1 and TRBJ2-5; 7 positions match TRBD1. The CDR3 is 13 amino acids. The germline V gene has CDR1 DFQATT and CDR2 SNEGSKA (reference sequence). The CDR3 loop is CGAQRQGQRSQYF. The CDR3 coding sequence is TGCGGTGCCCAAAGACAGGGCCAAAGGTCCCAGTACTTC.

The table lists this clonotype with a few counts. The chain has TRBV25-1 and TRBJ2-2; D is unclear. This CDR3 has 13 amino acids. Germline-derived CDR1 and CDR2 are MGHDK and SYGVNS. Trimming left V 5 bases short and J 6 bases short, with 10 bases between. As DNA, the CDR3 is TGTGCCAGCAGTCCCCGGCCCTCCGGGGAGCTGTTTTTT. It translates to CASSPRPSGELFF.

The genes are TRBV7-9 and TRBJ2-3, with a weak D call TRBD1 (6 bases). The V end lost 0 bases, the J end lost 2 bases, and 9 bases lay between the germline ends. Per germline, CDR1 SEHNR and CDR2 FQNEAQ (reference sequence). The CDR3 covers 15 residues. The CDR3 DNA sequence: TGTGCCAGCAGCTTAGCCCCAGGGGCCACAGATACGCAGTATTTT. Its protein is CASSLAPGATDTQYF.

There are many counts of this clonotype. V is TRBV20-1 and J is TRBJ1-5; TRBD1 aligns across 9 bases. J gave up 7 bases and V 6 bases, and 13 bases lay outside the gene matches. CDR1 DFQATT and CDR2 SNEGSKA come from the germline V gene (reference sequence). The CDR3 runs 15 residues. CDR3: CSAHSTGTGIQPQHF. CDR3 nucleotides: TGCAGTGCACACTCAACCGGGACAGGGATCCAGCCCCAGCATTTT.

In this sample, this clonotype turned up a few times. CDR3 loop: CASSLDKAHGETQYF. The DNA for the CDR3 is TGTGCCAGCAGCTTAGACAAGGCCCACGGGGAGACCCAGTACTTC. This chain connects TRBV7-2 to TRBJ2-5; D remains unclear. The CDR3 consists of 15 residues. Trimming cost V 1 base and J 5 bases, with 14 bases left between them. Germline V gene data show CDR1 as SGHTA and CDR2 as FQGNSA.

This clonotype was seen ten or more times. J is TRBJ2-3 and V is TRBV5-1; possibly TRBD1 for D (6 bases). From germline, CDR1 is SGHRS and CDR2 YFSETQ. There are 14 residues in the CDR3. V lost 4 bases to trimming and J lost 0 bases, with 9 bases between them. CDR3 loop: CASSGQPSTDTQYF. The CDR3, as DNA: TGCGCCAGCAGCGGACAGCCAAGCACAGATACGCAGTATTTT.

This clonotype was observed a handful of times. The J gene is TRBJ2-1, the V gene TRBV30; maybe TRBD1 (6 bases). V lost 2 bases and J lost 0, with 11 bases in between. Germline CDR1 and CDR2: GTSNPN and SVGIG (reference sequence). The CDR3 runs 15 residues. The CDR3 is CAWSPDSNSYNEQFF. In DNA form, the CDR3 reads TGTGCCTGGAGTCCGGACAGTAACTCCTACAATGAGCAGTTCTTC. Complete variable domain (other parts from reference TRBV30 and TRBJ2-1): SQTIHQWPATLVQPVGSPLSLECTVEGTSNPNLYWYRQAAGRGLQLLFYSVGIGQISSEVPQNLSASRPQDRQFILSSKKLLLSDSGFYLCAWSPDSNSYNEQFFGPGTRLTVL.

V is TRBV20-1 and J is TRBJ1-1; 7 bases are shared with TRBD1. With 5 bases clipped from V and 4 bases from J, the junction kept 1 base outside the gene matches. This CDR3 is 11 amino acids long. CDR1 DFQATT and CDR2 SNEGSKA come from the germline V gene (reference sequence). CDR3 amino acids: CSAYRGTEAFF. In nucleotides, the CDR3 is TGCAGTGCTTACAGGGGCACTGAAGCTTTCTTT.

This clonotype was counted only a few times. This sequence joins TRBV15 and TRBJ2-3; a possible D gene is TRBD1 (5 bases). The length of the CDR3 is 15 residues. V lost 0 bases and J 1 base, leaving 8 bases between the germline ends. Germline V gene sequence: CDR1 LNHNV, CDR2 YYDKDF (reference sequence). The CDR3 DNA reads TGTGCCACCAGCAGAGATCAGGGCCGCACAGATACGCAGTATTTT. This codes for CATSRDQGRTDTQYF. The full variable domain, rest sourced from reference TRBV15 and TRBJ2-3, is DAMVIQNPRYQVTQFGKPVTLSCSQTLNHNVMYWYQQKSSQAPKLLFHYYDKDFNNEADTPDNFQSRRPNTSFCFLDIRSPGLGDTAMYLCATSRDQGRTDTQYFGPGTRLTVL.

This clonotype was seen a handful of times. V gene TRBV19 combines with J gene TRBJ1-5; D remains ambiguous. This CDR3 is 14 amino acids long. V was trimmed by 6 bases and J by 1 base, leaving 10 bases between them. Looked up from germline, CDR1 is LNHDA and CDR2 is SQIVND (reference sequence). CDR3: CASSRQVSNQPQHF. Written as DNA, the CDR3 is TGTGCCAGTAGCAGGCAGGTCAGCAATCAGCCCCAGCATTTT.

In its sample, this clonotype was seen a few times. The rearrangement uses TRBV6-2 or TRBV6-3 and TRBJ2-5; no reliable D call. The CDR3 is 14 residues long. V was cut by 2 bases and J by 2 bases, with 9 bases left in between. The germline gives CDR1 MNHEY, CDR2 SVGEGT. The CDR3 spells CASSYRHTQETQYF. The DNA of the CDR3 is TGTGCCAGCAGTTACAGGCATACGCAAGAGACCCAGTACTTC.

The chain employs TRBV20-1 and TRBJ2-7; TRBD1 aligns across 7 bases. Looked up from germline, CDR1 is DFQATT and CDR2 is SNEGSKA (reference sequence). This CDR3 spans 15 amino acids. Trimming cost V 4 bases and J 4 bases; bases outside gene matches: 13. CDR3 amino acids: CSAIPAQGVLYEQYF. As DNA, the CDR3 is TGCAGTGCTATCCCAGCCCAGGGGGTCCTGTACGAGCAGTACTTC.

This clonotype came up a few times. J is TRBJ2-2 and V is TRBV3-1; either TRBD1 or TRBD2 may fit D (5 bases each). The CDR3 extends over 13 amino acids. Trimming left V 4 bases short and J 6 bases short, with 9 bases between. CDR1 and CDR2 (germline): LGHDT, YNNKEL (reference sequence). The DNA for the CDR3 is TGTGCCAGCAGCCCCGGGGCTGCCGGGGAGCTGTTTTTT. Translation: CASSPGAAGELFF.

V is TRBV12-3 or TRBV12-4 and J is TRBJ2-5; the match to TRBD1 covers 8 bases. The CDR3 spans 15 residues. V trimming: 2 bases; J trimming: 2 bases; junction bases outside the gene matches: 4. CDR3 DNA sequence: TGTGCCAGCAGTTTAAACAGGGGGAGGCAAGAGACCCAGTACTTC. This encodes CASSLNRGRQETQYF.

At least ten counts were recorded for this clonotype. This chain joins TRBV5-1 and TRBJ2-1; 7 bases map to TRBD2. V dropped 4 bases and J dropped 9; count of bases not matched to a gene: 16. The CDR3 runs 16 residues. From germline, CDR1 is SGHRS and CDR2 YFSETQ. The CDR3 DNA is TGCGCCAGCAGCGTCTACGGGGGAGGGCCGGAGCGTGAGCAGTTCTTC. As protein: CASSVYGGGPEREQFF.

The rearrangement joins TRBV27 to TRBJ2-7, with D perhaps TRBD1 (6 bases). V lost 6 bases and J lost 3, with 18 bases in between. This CDR3 is built from 15 residues. Per the germline V gene, CDR1 is MNHEY and CDR2 is SMNVEV (reference sequence). CDR3 amino acids: CASSASGQDHYEQYF. CDR3 in DNA: TGTGCCAGCAGCGCCTCGGGACAAGACCACTACGAGCAGTACTTC.

The sample holds a few counts of this clonotype. This chain links TRBV20-1 with TRBJ1-1; TRBD1 matches at 10 bases. With V trimmed by 5 bases and J by 6 bases, 12 bases remained unmatched. The CDR3 runs 15 residues. CDR1 and CDR2 (germline): DFQATT, SNEGSKA (reference sequence). This chain's CDR3 is CSAEGDRGPLAEAFF. The CDR3 DNA follows: TGCAGTGCTGAAGGGGACAGGGGACCCCTCGCTGAAGCTTTCTTT.

This chain connects TRBV5-5 to TRBJ2-4; 8 positions agree with TRBD1. This CDR3 region has 14 residues. Per the germline V gene, CDR1 is SGHKS and CDR2 is YYEKEE (reference sequence). Germline trimming cut 0 bases from V and 8 bases from J; bases unmatched to any gene: 4. CDR3 sequence reads: CASSLGGQGHIQYF. The DNA for the CDR3 is TGTGCCAGCAGCTTGGGTGGACAGGGTCACATTCAGTACTTC.

The V gene is TRBV5-6, the J gene TRBJ2-3; 10 bases match TRBD2. The V and J ends lost 4 bases and 3 bases, in that order; junction bases with no gene match: 11. The CDR3 covers 17 residues. Looked up from germline, CDR1 is SGHDT and CDR2 is YYEEEE. The CDR3 DNA reads as TGTGCCAGCAGCATGGTCCCTAGCGGGAGTAAAACAGATACGCAGTATTTT. It translates to CASSMVPSGSKTDTQYF.

V and J are TRBV27 and TRBJ2-7, with TRBD1 identical over 8 bases. This CDR3 comprises 14 residues. CDR1 and CDR2 (germline): MNHEY, SMNVEV (reference sequence). J lost 4 bases, V lost 3 bases, and 5 bases had no gene match. The CDR3 region is CASSFTTGGYEQYF. The CDR3 DNA reads as TGTGCCAGCAGTTTCACCACAGGGGGATACGAGCAGTACTTC.